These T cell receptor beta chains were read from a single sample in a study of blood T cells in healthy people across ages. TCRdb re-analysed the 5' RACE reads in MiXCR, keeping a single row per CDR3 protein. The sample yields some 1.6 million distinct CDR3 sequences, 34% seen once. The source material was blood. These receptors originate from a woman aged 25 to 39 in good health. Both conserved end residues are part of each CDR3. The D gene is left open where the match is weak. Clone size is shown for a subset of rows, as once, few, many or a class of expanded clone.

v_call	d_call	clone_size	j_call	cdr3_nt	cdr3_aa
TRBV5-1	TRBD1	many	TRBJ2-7	TGCGCCAGCAGCTTCTCGACAGGGTCCTACGAGCAGTACTTC	CASSFSTGSYEQYF
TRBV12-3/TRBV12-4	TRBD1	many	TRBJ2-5	TGTGCCAGCAGACCCGGGACAGGGGAAGAGACCCAGTACTTC	CASRPGTGEETQYF
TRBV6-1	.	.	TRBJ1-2	TGTGCCAGCACCTTCCCGATGGACTATGGCTACACCTTC	CASTFPMDYGYTF
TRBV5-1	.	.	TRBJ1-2	TGCGCCAGCAGCTTGAACAGGAAGCTCTATGGCTACACCTTC	CASSLNRKLYGYTF
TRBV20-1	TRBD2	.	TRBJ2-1	TGCAGTGCTGGGTGGACTAGCGGGGGGGAGCAGTTCTTC	CSAGWTSGGEQFF
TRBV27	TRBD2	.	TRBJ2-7	TGTGCCAGCAGCATGACTAGCGGGGTTTGGTCCGAGCAGTACTTC	CASSMTSGVWSEQYF
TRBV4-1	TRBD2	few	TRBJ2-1	TGCGCCAGCAGCCAAGGGCTAGCGGGCTATCGCTCCTACAATGAGCAGTTCTTC	CASSQGLAGYRSYNEQFF
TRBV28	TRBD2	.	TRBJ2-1	TGTGCCAGCAGTAAGACTAGCGGGGTCTACAATGAGCAGTTCTTC	CASSKTSGVYNEQFF
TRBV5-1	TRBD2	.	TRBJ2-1	TGCGCCAGCAGCTCGGGAGGGGGGGCCGATGAGCAGTTCTTC	CASSSGGGADEQFF
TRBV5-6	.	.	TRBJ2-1	TGTGCCAGCAGCATCGACACCAGCTCCTACAATGAGCAGTTCTTC	CASSIDTSSYNEQFF
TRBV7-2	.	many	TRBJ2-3	TGTGCCAGCAGCCCCGCGAAGGGGGATACGCAGTATTTT	CASSPAKGDTQYF
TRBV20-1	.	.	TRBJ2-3	TGCAGTGCTGGGCCTTCGGGGCGCGCAGATACGCAGTATTTT	CSAGPSGRADTQYF
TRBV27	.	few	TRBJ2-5	TGTGCCAGCAGTATCCTCGGGGGAGAGACCCAGTACTTC	CASSILGGETQYF
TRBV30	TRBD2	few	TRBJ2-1	TGTGCCTGGAAAAAGCGGGAGGAACCCTACAATGAGCAGTTCTTC	CAWKKREEPYNEQFF
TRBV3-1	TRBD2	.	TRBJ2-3	TGTGCCAGCAGCCAAGTCTGGGGGGGGGGCACAGATACGCAGTATTTT	CASSQVWGGGTDTQYF
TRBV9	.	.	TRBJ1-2	TGTGCCAGCAGCGCAATCACAGGAGGCTACACCTTC	CASSAITGGYTF